The 31 T cell receptor beta chains listed next were all sequenced from one sample in a study of neurological immune-mediated disorders. A single record per CDR3 protein comes from TCRdb applying MiXCR to the 5' RACE reads. Among roughly 80,000 distinct CDR3 sequences listed, about 9.7% were seen once. Sequenced input: PBMCs. All receptors come from a middle-aged man in good health.

This clonotype came up many times. In nucleotides, the CDR3 is TGCGCCAGCAGCCAGAGGACAATAATGAACACTGAAGCTTTCTTT. Its protein is CASSQRTIMNTEAFF. This sequence joins TRBV4-1 and TRBJ1-1, with TRBD1 as a possible D gene (5 bases). Deletions cut 3 bases from V and 0 bases from J, with 11 bases between. The CDR3 sequence is 15 residues long. Germline V gene lookup returns CDR1 MGHRA and CDR2 YSYEKL.

This clonotype was observed many times. This chain connects TRBV25-1 to TRBJ2-5; D call uncertain. Germline loops: CDR1 MGHDK, CDR2 SYGVNS. The length of the CDR3 is 16 residues. Between the trimmed V and J ends, which lost 2 bases and 5 bases, there was a span of 18 bases. The CDR3 loop is CASSEPGFRPLETQYF. The DNA for the CDR3 is TGTGCCAGCAGTGAACCCGGGTTCAGGCCCCTGGAGACCCAGTACTTC. Full variable domain (missing parts from reference TRBV25-1 and TRBJ2-5): EADIYQTPRYLVIGTGKKITLECSQTMGHDKMYWYQQDPGMELHLIHYSYGVNSTEKGDLSSESTVSRIRTEHFPLTLESARPSHTSQYLCASSEPGFRPLETQYFGPGTRLLVL.

The rearrangement joins TRBV6-2 or TRBV6-3 to TRBJ1-1; 8 nucleotides agree with TRBD1. CDR3 length: 14 amino acids. With 7 bases clipped from V and 1 base from J, the junction kept 5 bases outside the gene matches. The germline CDR1 and CDR2 sequences are MNHEY and SVGEGT. The CDR3 nucleotides are TGTGCCAGCACCCCACAGGGGGGGAACACTGAAGCTTTCTTT. It encodes CASTPQGGNTEAFF.

In its sample, this clonotype was seen a few times. V gene TRBV7-2 combines with J gene TRBJ2-5, with a possible D match to TRBD2 (6 bases). The CDR3 is 15 residues long. CDR1 is SGHTA and CDR2 is FQGNSA in the germline V gene. The V end was cut by 2 bases, the J end by 1 base, with 11 bases between. Here the CDR3 DNA reads TGTGCCAGCAGCTTATCCGTGCGGGGCCAAGAGACCCAGTACTTC. This gives the protein CASSLSVRGQETQYF.

The table lists this clonotype with a few counts. A much larger clone is a single base away; this may be a read error. V is TRBV7-2 and J is TRBJ2-1; D is undetermined. Trimming stripped 2 bases from V and 8 bases from J, with 10 bases between. CDR1 SGHTA and CDR2 FQGNSA come from the germline V gene. CDR3 length equals 13 residues. CDR3 sequence (DNA): TGTGCCAGCAGCTTATGGACCGGCGATGAGCAGTTCTTC. Its translation is CASSLWTGDEQFF.

This clonotype was recorded at least ten times. This chain joins TRBV29-1 and TRBJ2-1; unclear D gene. Trimming took 7 bases from V and 5 from J, leaving 12 bases between them. The germline CDR1 and CDR2 sequences are SQVTM and ANQGSEA. The CDR3 runs 12 residues. CDR3 DNA: TGCAGCGGGTGGACCCAGAACAATGAGCAGTTCTTC. Translating it yields CSGWTQNNEQFF.

This clonotype has a count of ten or more. V usage is TRBV27 and J usage is TRBJ2-1; D is undetermined. V was cut by 0 bases and J by 7 bases, with 7 bases left in between. Germline V gene sequence: CDR1 MNHEY, CDR2 SMNVEV (reference sequence). This CDR3 has 13 amino acids. The CDR3 loop is CASSLSNVNEQFF. The CDR3 DNA reads TGTGCCAGCAGTTTATCGAATGTTAATGAGCAGTTCTTC.

This clonotype showed up just once. The CDR3 here is CASSLVDRRLNTEAFF. The CDR3, as DNA: TGTGCCAGCAGCTTAGTAGACAGACGGTTGAACACTGAAGCTTTCTTT. The chain combines TRBV7-8 with TRBJ1-1; a possible D gene is TRBD1 (5 bases). The germline V gene has CDR1 SGHVS and CDR2 FQNEAQ. V dropped 1 base and J dropped 0 bases, with 12 bases sitting between them. CDR3 length: 16 residues.

Ten or more counts support this clonotype. The rearrangement joins TRBV12-3 or TRBV12-4 to TRBJ2-3, with D possibly matching TRBD1 (6 bases). This CDR3 is 14 amino acids long. Between the trimmed V and J ends, which lost 6 bases and 2 bases, there was a span of 12 bases. The DNA for the CDR3 is TGTGCCAGCAGCCGGACAGAGAACACAGATACGCAGTATTTT. It is translated as CASSRTENTDTQYF.

The table lists this clonotype with many counts. This sequence joins TRBV28 and TRBJ2-7; TRBD2 agrees at 9 bases. Trimming cost V 5 bases and J 0 bases; bases outside gene matches: 5. The CDR3 sequence is 15 residues long. Per germline, CDR1 MDHEN and CDR2 SYDVKM. CDR3 sequence reads: CASSRPSGNSYEQYF. For the CDR3, the DNA is TGTGCCAGCAGTCGACCTAGCGGGAACTCCTACGAGCAGTACTTC.

In its sample, this clonotype was seen many times. The chain recombines TRBV7-2 with TRBJ1-2, with D unclear. CDR1 SGHTA and CDR2 FQGNSA come from the germline V gene. Between the trimmed V and J ends, which lost 5 bases and 7 bases, there was a span of 20 bases. The CDR3 runs to 15 residues. Here the CDR3 DNA reads TGTGCCAGCAGCCCCCACCCCGGGAACTTTGGTGGCTACACCTTC. Amino acids: CASSPHPGNFGGYTF. Full variable domain (remainder filled in from reference TRBV7-2 and TRBJ1-2): GAGVSQSPSNKVTEKGKDVELRCDPISGHTALYWYRQSLGQGLEFLIYFQGNSAPDKSGLPSDRFSAERTGGSVSTLTIQRTQQEDSAVYLCASSPHPGNFGGYTFGSGTRLTVV.

About this clonotype itself: A much more abundant neighbour one base away suggests this may be a read error. The chain carries TRBV13 and TRBJ2-3; D might be TRBD1 or TRBD2, each matching 5 bases. The germline gives CDR1 PRHDT, CDR2 FYEKMQ (reference sequence). This CDR3 contains 16 residues. V lost 5 bases, J lost 4 bases, and 19 bases lay in between. The CDR3 loop reads CASSLQRWGNSDTQYF. The CDR3 coding sequence is TGTGCCAGCAGCCTTCAGCGGTGGGGCAATTCAGATACGCAGTATTTT.

This clonotype was recorded at least ten times. The V and J genes are TRBV3-1 and TRBJ2-3; 8 bases line up with TRBD2. Germline CDR1 and CDR2: LGHDT and YNNKEL (reference sequence). The ends lost 1 base at V and 6 bases at J; junction bases unmatched: 12. The length of the CDR3 is 17 residues. The CDR3 bases are TGTGCCAGCAGCCAAGTAGGGCCGGAAGCGGGAGTGGATACGCAGTATTTT. Its protein product is CASSQVGPEAGVDTQYF.

This clonotype was seen at least ten times. This sequence joins TRBV5-1 and TRBJ2-5; 10 bases line up with TRBD1. Trimming removed 4 bases from V and 5 bases from J; junction bases left unmatched: 8. This CDR3 has 15 amino acids. CDR1 is SGHRS and CDR2 is YFSETQ in the germline V gene. The chain's CDR3 is CASSPTDRGLETQYF. The DNA for the CDR3 is TGCGCCAGCAGCCCCACCGACAGGGGGCTGGAGACCCAGTACTTC.

This clonotype was recorded at least ten times. The chain recombines TRBV6-2 or TRBV6-3 with TRBJ2-7; D may be TRBD1 or TRBD2 (5 bases each). CDR3 length: 14 amino acids. Trimming removed 3 bases from V and 2 bases from J, with 11 bases in between. CDR1 MNHEY and CDR2 SVGEGT come from the germline V gene. In nucleotides, the CDR3 is TGTGCCAGCAGTTATGGGACGGAAACCTACGAGCAGTACTTC. Translating it yields CASSYGTETYEQYF.

Remarks on this clonotype: The CDR3 does not end in the conserved phenylalanine or tryptophan, so this is likely a read error. The chain recombines TRBV27 with TRBJ2-1, with D unresolved. Trimming took off 1 base at V and 0 bases at J, with 4 bases between the two ends. Per the germline V gene, CDR1 is MNHEY and CDR2 is SMNVEV (reference sequence). CDR3 size: 14 residues. CDR3 in amino acids: CASSLLSSYNEQFL. CDR3 in DNA: TGTGCCAGCAGTTTATTGAGCTCCTACAATGAGCAGTTCTTA.

Ten or more counts support this clonotype. This rearrangement joins TRBV5-1 to TRBJ1-1, with 8 bases identical to TRBD1. The CDR3 sequence is 14 residues long. J gave up 0 bases and V 4 bases, and 2 bases lay outside the gene matches. Germline values: CDR1 SGHRS, CDR2 YFSETQ. CDR3 region: CASSAQGVNTEAFF. The CDR3, as DNA: TGCGCCAGCAGCGCACAGGGGGTGAACACTGAAGCTTTCTTT.

This clonotype was seen at least ten times. The gene calls are TRBV3-1 and TRBJ1-5; D might be TRBD1 (6 bases). This CDR3 is 15 amino acids long. Trimming cost V 0 bases and J 4 bases, with 10 bases left between them. The germline gives CDR1 LGHDT, CDR2 YNNKEL (reference sequence). The DNA of the CDR3 is TGTGCCAGCAGCCAAGAGGCAGGGGCGAATCAGCCCCAGCATTTT. This codes for CASSQEAGANQPQHF.

This clonotype was counted ten times or more. The V gene is TRBV6-2 or TRBV6-3, the J gene TRBJ2-7, with 12 nucleotides matching TRBD2. Germline CDR1 reads MNHEY; CDR2 reads SVGEGT. This CDR3 contains 15 residues. V shed 7 bases and J 2 bases; nucleotides not matched to a gene: 6. CDR3 sequence: CASNAWTSGTYEQYF. In DNA form, the CDR3 reads TGTGCCAGCAACGCATGGACTAGCGGGACCTACGAGCAGTACTTC.

In its sample, this clonotype was seen many times. The CDR3 DNA follows: TGCAGTGCTAGAGATGGGGTGGCAGCAACTAATGAAAAACTGTTTTTT. Its protein product is CSARDGVAATNEKLFF. The gene calls are TRBV20-1 and TRBJ1-4; D gene ambiguous. V was cut by 0 bases and J by 0 bases, with 11 bases left in between. CDR1 and CDR2 (germline): DFQATT, SNEGSKA (reference sequence). This CDR3 spans 16 amino acids.

The sample holds many counts of this clonotype. The chain is built from TRBV15 and TRBJ2-7, with D perhaps matching TRBD1 (6 bases). Trimming shortened V by 3 bases and J by 6 bases, and 12 bases separated the two germline ends. Germline CDR1 reads LNHNV; CDR2 reads YYDKDF (reference sequence). The CDR3 sequence is 13 residues long. CDR3 DNA sequence: TGTGCCACCAGCAGCAACAGGGTTCGCGAGCAGTACTTC. Translating it yields CATSSNRVREQYF.

This clonotype was picked up many times. This rearrangement joins TRBV10-3 to TRBJ2-7; D possibly corresponds to TRBD1 (5 bases). Germline CDR1 reads ENHRY; CDR2 reads SYGVKD. The CDR3 has 13 residues. With 7 bases removed from V and 9 bases from J, the gap between germline ends came to 19 bases. The CDR3 nucleotides read TGTGCCATCAATGGGGCCTCCCGGTCGGTGCAGTACTTC. It is translated as CAINGASRSVQYF.

As to this clonotype: A much more abundant neighbour one base away suggests this may be a read error. This chain joins TRBV6-5 and TRBJ2-7; D gene uncertain. The CDR3 runs to 13 residues. Germline-derived CDR1 and CDR2 are MNHEY and SVGAGI. Trimming stripped 7 bases from V and 2 bases from J, with 12 bases between. This CDR3 reads CASIGERAYEQYF. The CDR3 bases are TGTGCCAGCATTGGGGAACGCGCCTACGAGCAGTACTTC.

This clonotype appeared many times. The chain's CDR3 is CASSPLGGAYEQYF. The CDR3 DNA reads as TGTGCCAGCAGCCCTCTCGGGGGGGCCTACGAGCAGTACTTC. The J gene is TRBJ2-7, the V gene TRBV7-2; TRBD2 aligns across 8 bases. The germline CDR1 and CDR2 sequences are SGHTA and FQGNSA. The CDR3 sequence is 14 residues long. V was clipped by 5 bases and J by 2 bases; unmatched bases: 5.

This clonotype was observed at least ten times. DNA for the CDR3: TGTGCCAGCAGCATCGACAGGGGAGAAGAAAAACTGTTTTTT. Translation: CASSIDRGEEKLFF. The chain is built from TRBV7-9 and TRBJ1-4; TRBD1 agrees at 8 bases. The CDR3 runs to 14 residues. Germline loops: CDR1 SEHNR, CDR2 FQNEAQ (reference sequence). V lost 5 bases and J lost 8; bases outside the gene matches: 7.

Ten or more counts support this clonotype. The chain joins TRBV12-3 or TRBV12-4 to TRBJ2-5; D may match TRBD1 or TRBD2 (5 bases each). This CDR3 is built from 15 residues. With 7 bases removed from V and 1 base from J, the gap between germline ends came to 16 bases. The CDR3 DNA sequence: TGTGCCAGCACCGAGGCCGGGGCTTTCCAAGAGACCCAGTACTTC. Its translation: CASTEAGAFQETQYF.

This clonotype was counted many times. The chain is built from TRBV11-2 and TRBJ1-1, with TRBD1 matching over 9 bases. Trimming took 0 bases from V and 0 from J; bases not matched to a gene: 8. CDR1 and CDR2 (germline): SGHAT, FQNNGV. CDR3 length: 18 residues. This CDR3 reads CASSLDPSGTGLNTEAFF. DNA for the CDR3: TGTGCCAGCAGCTTAGATCCCTCCGGGACAGGGTTGAACACTGAAGCTTTCTTT.

This clonotype was detected many times. The V call is TRBV5-1, the J call TRBJ2-7; tentative D call: TRBD1 (7 bases). Germline V gene data show CDR1 as SGHRS and CDR2 as YFSETQ. V was clipped by 4 bases and J by 6 bases, with 14 bases between them. The CDR3 extends over 13 amino acids. The DNA of the CDR3 is TGCGCCAGCAGCCTTGGAGGGGGCGGCGAGCAGTACTTC. Its translation is CASSLGGGGEQYF.

This clonotype was seen ten or more times. The rearrangement joins TRBV7-6 to TRBJ2-7, with 8 bases aligning to TRBD1. This CDR3 has 15 amino acids. The V gene's germline CDR1 is SGHVS and CDR2 FNYEAQ. V shed 0 bases and J 3 bases; nucleotides not matched to a gene: 4. The CDR3 protein is CASSLALDRVYEQYF. The CDR3 nucleotides are TGTGCCAGCAGCTTAGCTTTGGACAGGGTCTACGAGCAGTACTTC.

This clonotype was observed many times. The chain joins TRBV6-5 to TRBJ2-5, with TRBD2 matching over 7 bases. Germline CDR1 reads MNHEY; CDR2 reads SVGAGI. This CDR3 is 16 amino acids long. With 0 bases clipped from V and 1 base from J, the junction kept 5 bases outside the gene matches. The CDR3 DNA reads as TGTGCCAGCAGTTACTCGGCGCGGGGGTCCCAAGAGACCCAGTACTTC. This encodes CASSYSARGSQETQYF.

This clonotype occurred many times. CDR3 nucleotides: TGTGCCAGCACACCCGGGACAGGGGGCAATGAGCAGTTCTTC. Amino acid sequence: CASTPGTGGNEQFF. This chain joins TRBV5-6 and TRBJ2-1, with 11 nucleotides matching TRBD1. CDR1 SGHDT and CDR2 YYEEEE come from the germline V gene. The V and J ends lost 6 bases and 6 bases, in that order; junction bases with no gene match: 5. The CDR3 covers 14 residues.